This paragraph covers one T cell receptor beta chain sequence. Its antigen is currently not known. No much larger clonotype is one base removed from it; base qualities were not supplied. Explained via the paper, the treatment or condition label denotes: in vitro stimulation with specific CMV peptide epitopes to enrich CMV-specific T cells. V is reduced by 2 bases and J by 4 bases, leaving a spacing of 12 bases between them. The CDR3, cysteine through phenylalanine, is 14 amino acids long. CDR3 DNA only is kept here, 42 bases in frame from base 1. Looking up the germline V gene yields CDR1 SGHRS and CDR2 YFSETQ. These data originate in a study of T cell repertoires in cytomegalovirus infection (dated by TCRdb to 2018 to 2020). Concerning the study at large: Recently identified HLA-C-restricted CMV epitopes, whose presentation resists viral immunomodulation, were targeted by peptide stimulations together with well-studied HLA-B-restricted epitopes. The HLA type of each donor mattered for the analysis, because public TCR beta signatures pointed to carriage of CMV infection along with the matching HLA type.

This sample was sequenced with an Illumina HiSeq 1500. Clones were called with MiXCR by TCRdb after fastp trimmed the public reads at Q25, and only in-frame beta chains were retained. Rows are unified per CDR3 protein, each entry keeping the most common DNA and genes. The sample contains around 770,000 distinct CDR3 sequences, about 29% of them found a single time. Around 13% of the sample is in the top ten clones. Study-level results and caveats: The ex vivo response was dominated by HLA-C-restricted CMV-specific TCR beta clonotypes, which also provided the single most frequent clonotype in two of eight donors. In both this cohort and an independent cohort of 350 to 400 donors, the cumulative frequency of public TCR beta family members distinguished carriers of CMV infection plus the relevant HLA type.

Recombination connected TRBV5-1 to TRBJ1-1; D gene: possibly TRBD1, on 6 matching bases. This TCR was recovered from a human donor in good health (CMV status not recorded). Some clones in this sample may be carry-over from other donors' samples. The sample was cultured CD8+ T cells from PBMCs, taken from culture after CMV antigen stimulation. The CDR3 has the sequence CASSLVQGSTEAFF. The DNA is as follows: TGCGCCAGCAGCTTAGTACAGGGCAGCACTGAAGCTTTCTTT.